Described below is a single TCR beta chain sequence and its context. What it binds is unknown. Clones were sequenced by immunoSEQ multiplex PCR, and TCRdb holds only the in-frame ones, with some missing. Counted here are 25,000 to 30,000 clones, roughly 70% occurring once; the ten biggest clones make up roughly a quarter. The V and J ends lost 3 bases and 7 bases respectively, with 13 bases between them. The germline gives CDR1 GTSNPN, CDR2 SVGIG (reference sequence). This CDR3 has 13 residues. The sample is drawn from a study of PD-1 blockade in classical Hodgkin lymphoma. As for the study in general: Intravenous nivolumab at 3 mg/kg was given to patients every 2 weeks. Points from the study as a whole: Exclusion was applied to patients who started nivolumab under 1 year after ASCT. The baseline diversity of complete responders showed similarity to that of newly diagnosed patients. The study reported lower baseline TCR diversity in newly diagnosed patients than in healthy donors.

Each patient experienced a relapse that followed autologous stem cell transplantation, and brentuximab vedotin exposure varied. This TCR was recovered from a human donor with classical Hodgkin lymphoma. The rearrangement links TRBV30 to TRBJ1-5; no firm D call. This sample comprised peripheral blood mononuclear cells (PBMCs), obtained before the second cycle of nivolumab. The CDR3 spells CAWSEGIQQPQHF. The DNA of the CDR3 is TGTGCCTGGAGCGAGGGTATACAACAGCCCCAGCATTTT.